Following are 2 T cell receptor beta chains from one sample sequenced in a study of cytomegalovirus exposure and HLA in healthy donors. A multiplex PCR was run with 60 Vbeta primers and 13 Jbeta primers. Measured with immunoSEQ multiplex PCR; TCRdb has only the in-frame clones, and not every one. In the table there are 50,000 to 70,000 clones, 62% of which are singletons. Sequences were obtained from PBMCs. The receptors originated from a man aged 30 to 39 in good health and CMV-seronegative.

The chain recombines TRBV6-6 with TRBJ1-3; D is possibly TRBD1 (5 bases). CDR1 MNHNY and CDR2 SVGAGI come from the germline V gene (reference sequence). This CDR3 is built from 15 residues. The CDR3 DNA follows: TGTTCGACCTGGCAGGGCAGGGATTCTGGAAACACCATATATTTT. It encodes CSTWQGRDSGNTIYF.

The chain uses TRBV2 and TRBJ2-7; 8 bases fit TRBD2. This CDR3 comprises 15 residues. Trimming at V came to 8 bases and at J to 2 bases, leaving 11 bases not matched to a gene. Germline CDR1 reads SNHLY; CDR2 reads FYNNEI. The CDR3 sequence: CASGEVAGRTYEQYF. The DNA of the CDR3 is TGTGCCAGCGGGGAGGTAGCGGGGCGAACCTACGAGCAGTACTTC. The full variable domain, in which reference TRBV2 and TRBJ2-7 provide the parts outside the CDR3, is EPEVTQTPSHQVTQMGQEVILRCVPISNHLYFYWYRQILGQKVEFLVSFYNNEISEKSEIFDDQFSVERPDGSNFTLKIRSTKLEDSAMYFCASGEVAGRTYEQYFGPGTRLTVT.